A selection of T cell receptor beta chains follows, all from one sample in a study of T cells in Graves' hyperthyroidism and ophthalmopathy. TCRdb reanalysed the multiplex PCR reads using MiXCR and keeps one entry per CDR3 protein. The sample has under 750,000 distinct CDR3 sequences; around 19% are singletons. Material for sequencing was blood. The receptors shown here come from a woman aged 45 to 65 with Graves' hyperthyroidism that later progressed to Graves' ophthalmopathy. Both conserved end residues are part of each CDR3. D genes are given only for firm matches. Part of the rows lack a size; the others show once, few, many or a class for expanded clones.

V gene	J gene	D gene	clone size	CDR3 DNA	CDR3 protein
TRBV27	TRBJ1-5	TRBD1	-	TGTGCCAGCAGAGGGACAGGGCTTTTGGAGCCCCAGCATTTT	CASRGTGLLEPQHF
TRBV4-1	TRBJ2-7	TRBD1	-	TGCGCCAGCAGACCCAGACAGGGTGCCTACGAGCAGTACTTC	CASRPRQGAYEQYF
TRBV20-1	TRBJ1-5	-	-	TGCAGTGCTAGAGATCCGGGACTTAGCAATCAGCCCCAGCATTTT	CSARDPGLSNQPQHF
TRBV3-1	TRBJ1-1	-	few	TGTGCCAGCAGCCAAGCTTACGGGAACACTGAAGCTTTCTTT	CASSQAYGNTEAFF
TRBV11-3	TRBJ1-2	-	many	TGTGCCAGCAGGGGGGTTTCTAACTATGGCTACACCTTC	CASRGVSNYGYTF
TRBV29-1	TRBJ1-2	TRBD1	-	TGCAGCGTCCAAGACAGGGTAAATGGCTACACCTTC	CSVQDRVNGYTF
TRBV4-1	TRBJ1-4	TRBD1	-	TGCGCCAGCAGCCGTAACGCGGAGAGGACAGGGGGTGAAAAACTGTTTTTT	CASSRNAERTGGEKLFF
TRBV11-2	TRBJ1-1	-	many	TGTGCCAGCAGCTCTAGCCAAGAAGCTGAAGCTTTCTTT	CASSSSQEAEAFF
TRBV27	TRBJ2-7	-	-	TGTGCCAGCAGTAGACCGGGACATCGGTACGAGCAGTACTTC	CASSRPGHRYEQYF
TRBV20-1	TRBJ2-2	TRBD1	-	TGCAGTGCTGCGGGACAGGGGGTCCCGGGGACCGGGGAGCTGTTTTTT	CSAAGQGVPGTGELFF
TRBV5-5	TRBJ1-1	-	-	TGTGCCAGCAGCTTGGCGGGAGTTATTAACACTGGAGCTTTCTTT	CASSLAGVINTGAFF
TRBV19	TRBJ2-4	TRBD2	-	TGTGCCAGTAGTAGGGGGGGGACGACCCGGGACGAAAACATTCAGTACTTC	CASSRGGTTRDENIQYF
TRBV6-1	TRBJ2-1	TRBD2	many	TGTGCCAGCAGTCACCTACTAGCGGGGGGCCTCGGGGTAGAGCAGTTCTTC	CASSHLLAGGLGVEQFF
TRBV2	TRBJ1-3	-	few	TGTGCCAGCAGTGCGTTGGGCGGTAGCTCTGGAAACACCATATATTTT	CASSALGGSSGNTIYF
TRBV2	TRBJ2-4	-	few	TGTGCCAGCAGTTTAGGGAAAAACATTCAGTACTTC	CASSLGKNIQYF
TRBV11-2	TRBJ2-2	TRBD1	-	TGTGCCAGCAGCCCTAGAAGGGGGCCGGTCGGGGAGCTGTTTTTT	CASSPRRGPVGELFF
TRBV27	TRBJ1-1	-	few	TGTGCCAGCAGTTTTAGTCATTACACTGAAGCTTTCTTT	CASSFSHYTEAFF
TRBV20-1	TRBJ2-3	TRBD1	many	TGCAGTGCTACCGGGACAGGGGTCACAGATACGCAGTATTTT	CSATGTGVTDTQYF
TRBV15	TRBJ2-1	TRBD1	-	TGTGCCACCAGCGGAGCCGGGACAGGGTACCATGAGCAGTTCTTC	CATSGAGTGYHEQFF
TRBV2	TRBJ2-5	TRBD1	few	TGTGCCAGCAGGGTAGGACAGGGGGGAGAGACCCAGTACTTC	CASRVGQGGETQYF
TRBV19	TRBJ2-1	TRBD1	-	TGTGCCAGTAGTATAGAGGGACAGATCCACTACAATGAGCAGTTCTTC	CASSIEGQIHYNEQFF
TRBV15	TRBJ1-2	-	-	TGTGCCACCAGCAGATTGACAGAGGCCTACACCTTC	CATSRLTEAYTF
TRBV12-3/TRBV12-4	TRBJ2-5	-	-	TGTGCCAGCAGTTTAGAAGGGATAGAAGAGACCCAGTACTTC	CASSLEGIEETQYF
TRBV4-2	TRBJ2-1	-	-	TGTGCCAGCAGCCAAGCAACGGCAGGCTCCTACAATGAGCAGTTCTTC	CASSQATAGSYNEQFF
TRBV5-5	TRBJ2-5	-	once	TGTGCCAGCAGCTTGGATCCTAGCTCCGAGACCCAGTACTTC	CASSLDPSSETQYF
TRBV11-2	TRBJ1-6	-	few	TGTGCCAGCAGCCGAACGAGGACAGCTTATAATTCACCCCTCCACTTT	CASSRTRTAYNSPLHF
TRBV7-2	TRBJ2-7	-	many	TGTGCCAGCAGCTTGTGGCAAACCTCCTACGAGCAGTACTTC	CASSLWQTSYEQYF
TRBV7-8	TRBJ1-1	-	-	TGTGCCAGCAGCTTAGGGGGGTCGGTGGGTTTCTTT	CASSLGGSVGFF
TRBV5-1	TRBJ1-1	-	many	TGCGCCAGCCTCGAGGACGGAGGAAACACTGAAGCTTTCTTT	CASLEDGGNTEAFF
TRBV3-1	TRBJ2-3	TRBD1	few	TGTGCCAGCAAACAGGGGGCGAGCACAGATACGCAGTATTTT	CASKQGASTDTQYF
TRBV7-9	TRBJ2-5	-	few	TGTGCCAGCAGCAAGGACGCACTAGAGACCCAGTACTTC	CASSKDALETQYF
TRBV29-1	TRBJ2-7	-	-	TGCAGCGTTGAAGATACCGGGTCCGAGCAGTACTTC	CSVEDTGSEQYF
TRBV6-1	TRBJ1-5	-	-	TGTGCCACCCAGGGCGACCGGGATCAACCCCAGCATTTT	CATQGDRDQPQHF
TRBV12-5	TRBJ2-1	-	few	TGTGCTAGTGGTTTGAGTTTCAGCGGTAGTTTCAATGAGCAGTTCTTC	CASGLSFSGSFNEQFF
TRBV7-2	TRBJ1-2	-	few	TGTGCCAGCAGCCCCTCGGGTTTGGTTGGCTACACCTTC	CASSPSGLVGYTF
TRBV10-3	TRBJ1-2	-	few	TGTGCCATCACCGGCTCGGGTGATCTGGGTTCAGGTGGCTACACCTTC	CAITGSGDLGSGGYTF
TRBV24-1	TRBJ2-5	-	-	TGTGCCACCAGTCACCCCCCTCAAGAGACCCAGTACTTC	CATSHPPQETQYF
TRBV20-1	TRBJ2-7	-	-	TGCAGTGCTAGAGAGGACAGCTCCTACGAGCAGTACTTC	CSAREDSSYEQYF
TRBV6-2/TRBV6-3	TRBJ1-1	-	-	TGTGCCAGCAGTTACCCTCACAGGGACACTGAAGCTTTCTTT	CASSYPHRDTEAFF
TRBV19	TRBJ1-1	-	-	TGTGCCAGTAGTATTGGGCAGGGAAGTCTCATGAACACTGAAGCTTTCTTT	CASSIGQGSLMNTEAFF
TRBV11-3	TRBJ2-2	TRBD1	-	TGTGCCAGCAGCTCATTGGGCCCCGGGACAGGGGAGACCGGGGAGCTGTTTTTT	CASSSLGPGTGETGELFF
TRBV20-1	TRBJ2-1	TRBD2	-	TGCAGTGCTAGAGGGGAGGGTAGCGGGGGGCCGTACAATGAGCAGTTCTTC	CSARGEGSGGPYNEQFF
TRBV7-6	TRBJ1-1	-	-	TGTGCCAGCAGCTTAGTGGGACTCGGGGGGCGCGGAACTGAAGCTTTCTTT	CASSLVGLGGRGTEAFF
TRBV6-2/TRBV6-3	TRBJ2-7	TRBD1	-	TGTGCCAGCAGTTACGAGGGACAGGGCAACGAGCAGTACTTC	CASSYEGQGNEQYF
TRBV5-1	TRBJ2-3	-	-	TGCGCCACCAACAGGGCTGGAGGAGATACGCAGTATTTT	CATNRAGGDTQYF
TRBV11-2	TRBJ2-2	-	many	TGTGCCAGCAGCCCGACACGGGAAACCGGGGAGCTGTTTTTT	CASSPTRETGELFF
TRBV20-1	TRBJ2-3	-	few	TGCAGTGTCCTGACTAGTGGGATGCAAGATACGCAGTATTTT	CSVLTSGMQDTQYF
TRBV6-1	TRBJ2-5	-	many	TGTGCCAGCAGTTACGCTGCAGACCAAGAGACCCAGTACTTC	CASSYAADQETQYF
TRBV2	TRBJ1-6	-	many	TGTGCCAGCAAGGGGTCCTATAATTCACCCCTCCACTTT	CASKGSYNSPLHF
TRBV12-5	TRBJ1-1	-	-	TGTGCTAGTGGTTTGGCCTCCGGGACTGAAGCTTTCTTT	CASGLASGTEAFF
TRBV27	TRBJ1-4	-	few	TGTGCCAGCAGTTTAAACGGAATAGCAACTAATGAAAAACTGTTTTTT	CASSLNGIATNEKLFF